Listed below are T cell receptor beta chains from one sample, sequenced in a study of T cells in Graves' hyperthyroidism and ophthalmopathy. Via MiXCR, TCRdb re-called the multiplex PCR reads, giving one row per CDR3 protein. Among more than 500,000 distinct CDR3 sequences, about 15% were seen once, and the ten largest hold 3.5% to 4.5%. The source material was blood. These receptors originate from a woman aged 40-49 years with Graves' ophthalmopathy. Both conserved end residues are part of each CDR3. The D gene is left open where the match is weak. Clone size is given for some rows only: seen once, a few or many times, or a class if the clone is expanded.

TRBJ1-1	.	.	TRBV19	CASSIDYYSGRNTEAFF
TRBJ1-2	.	many	TRBV6-4	CASSSTGIPGGHTF
TRBJ1-5	TRBD1	many	TRBV12-3/TRBV12-4	CASSETGFDQPQHF
TRBJ2-1	.	few	TRBV11-2	CASSLDGSGNAEQFF
TRBJ2-7	TRBD2	.	TRBV11-2	CASSLFGPLSGAGYEQYF
TRBJ1-1	.	.	TRBV19	CASSIVPGNTEAFF
TRBJ2-2	TRBD1	.	TRBV5-4	CASSQNQGASGELFF
TRBJ1-6	TRBD1	few	TRBV6-1	CASSPGQLNSPLHF
TRBJ2-2	.	many	TRBV6-1	CASSPASTGELFF
TRBJ2-1	TRBD2	many	TRBV7-2	CASSFLGLYNEQFF
TRBJ2-2	TRBD2	many	TRBV7-8	CASSLAESGRNTGELFF
TRBJ2-5	.	many	TRBV15	CATSRELGRGETQYF
TRBJ2-7	.	many	TRBV6-2/TRBV6-3	CASRYIAETYEQYF
TRBJ2-7	.	.	TRBV10-3	CASVSGYSYEQYF
TRBJ2-5	.	many	TRBV6-1	CASSELAENQETQYF
TRBJ2-7	.	many	TRBV12-3/TRBV12-4	CASSPRGSYEQYF
TRBJ2-6	.	many	TRBV20-1	CSAKVSSGANVLTF
TRBJ1-1	.	few	TRBV18	CASSPFRQPVPLEAFF
TRBJ1-3	.	.	TRBV6-1	CASLRSSGNTIYF
TRBJ1-1	.	many	TRBV4-2	CASSQGNRQFNTEAFF
TRBJ2-7	.	many	TRBV20-1	CSARMDGTYEQYF
TRBJ2-7	.	many	TRBV12-3/TRBV12-4	CASSLFPTEAYEQYF
TRBJ2-5	TRBD1	many	TRBV7-2	CASSQWTGTGLETQYF
TRBJ2-7	TRBD1	many	TRBV11-2	CASSPVRGLYEQYF
TRBJ2-5	.	many	TRBV7-8	CASSLAAVTPVTQYF
TRBJ2-5	.	once	TRBV5-1	CASSLAGDFLETQYF
TRBJ2-7	TRBD2	.	TRBV20-1	CSARGGGSGYEQYF
TRBJ2-2	.	.	TRBV5-6	CASSLHGILAISGNTGELFF
TRBJ1-1	.	many	TRBV5-1	CASSLSEMNTEAFF
TRBJ1-3	.	few	TRBV7-8	CASSNRTAISGNTIYF
TRBJ1-2	TRBD1	many	TRBV28	CASSLKGQANYGYTF
TRBJ2-5	.	.	TRBV20-1	CSASGVGAETQYF
TRBJ1-1	TRBD1	many	TRBV11-1	CASSHRGLGGNTEAFF
TRBJ2-7	TRBD1	many	TRBV9	CASSVGGTGSDYEQYF
TRBJ2-5	.	few	TRBV5-1	CASSLGGSAVKETQYF
TRBJ2-2	.	few	TRBV3-1	CASSHSGSGGELFF
TRBJ2-7	TRBD1	many	TRBV28	CASSSGQGGNEQYF
TRBJ2-5	.	few	TRBV28	CARTGAPETQYF
TRBJ1-5	.	.	TRBV30	CAWSPQGGQPQHF
TRBJ1-1	TRBD1	once	TRBV19	CASSPPGQTNTEAFF
TRBJ2-2	.	.	TRBV2	CASSEDPAGTGELFF
TRBJ2-4	TRBD1	many	TRBV28	CASSPPTYDRVTKNIQYF
TRBJ2-7	.	many	TRBV2	CASNPKRAGYEQYF
TRBJ1-2	TRBD1	.	TRBV7-2	CASSRSTGDYTF
TRBJ1-1	.	many	TRBV6-1	CASSEVGNTEAFF
TRBJ2-2	TRBD1	many	TRBV24-1	CATSEQGADTGELFF
TRBJ1-1	.	many	TRBV28	CASSPPGMGNTEAFF